The clone carrying this T cell receptor beta chain was recorded a few times. This sample was included in a study of blood T cell repertoires in COVID-19. Study summary: COVID-19 samples collected from the United States, Italy and Spain covered acute and convalescent phases. Nucleic acid was either cDNA or gDNA, and it came from T cells, B-cell-depleted T cells, or PBMCs.

After removal of 3 bases from V and 5 bases from J, the junction contained 3 bases not matched to a gene. Germline V CDR1 and CDR2: LNHDA, SQIVND (reference sequence). The CDR3 contains 15 residues. Original analysis: Counts of nucleated cells, estimated from reference gene primer amplification, were obtained. This table comes from immunoSEQ multiplex PCR, and its TCRdb copy is limited to in-frame clones, with some not included. V and J calls and clone size are copied from that table; D and trimming were computed from the DNA. The data contain some 160,000 clones, more than 65% of them singletons. The TCR sequence derives from a woman older than 75 with acute or convalescent COVID-19. The genes are TRBV19 and TRBJ1-6, with 8 nucleotides matching TRBD1. The specimen sequenced was peripheral blood. This chain's CDR3 is CASSIQTGDNSPLHF. The CDR3 DNA follows: TGTGCCAGTAGTATCCAGACAGGGGATAATTCACCCCTCCACTTT.